Sequencing of this T cell receptor beta chain was carried out in a study of blood T cell repertoires in COVID-19. Per the original methods: The assay estimated nucleated cells by amplifying reference gene primers. Assay: immunoSEQ multiplex PCR; the TCRdb copy retains only in-frame clones and omits some. V and J calls and clone size are copied from that table; D and trimming were computed from the DNA. Found here are about 120,000 clones, 85% to 90% of them singletons; the top ten hold just under 30%. V gave up 6 bases and J gave up 6 bases; unmatched junction bases: 8. The CDR3 has 15 residues. Germline values: CDR1 MNHEY, CDR2 SMNVEV (reference sequence).

This clonotype was obtained from a woman between 65 and 79 years old with acute or convalescent COVID-19. The source material was peripheral blood. The V call is TRBV27, the J call TRBJ1-2; 12 nucleotides match TRBD1. The CDR3 loop reads CASRPWGQGADGYTF. The CDR3 DNA sequence: TGTGCCAGCAGACCGTGGGGACAGGGGGCGGATGGCTACACCTTC.